The 21 T cell receptor beta chains below all came from one sample that was sequenced in a study of T cell responses to AZD1222 COVID-19 vaccine. Clones were read by immunoSEQ multiplex PCR, and TCRdb kept only the in-frame ones, dropping some. The table lists 95,000 to 100,000 clones, around 83% of them singletons. The sequencing used peripheral blood, collected on day 0 of AZD1222 vaccination. The receptors originated from an adult in good health.

The V gene is TRBV5-5, the J gene TRBJ1-3; D unresolved. CDR3 size: 15 residues. Germline V gene lookup returns CDR1 SGHKS and CDR2 YYEKEE (reference sequence). The V and J ends lost 4 bases and 0 bases respectively, with 11 bases between them. In DNA form, the CDR3 reads TGTGCCAGCAGCCAGAACTCAATCTCTGGAAACACCATATATTTT. Translating it yields CASSQNSISGNTIYF.

This clone appeared many times. The V call is TRBV21-1, the J call TRBJ1-6. TRBV21-1 is a pseudogene segment. The CDR3 extends over 9 amino acids. CDR3 bases: TGTGCCCGTGAATCACCCCTCCACTTT. Translating gives CARESPLHF.

CDR3 loop: CASSHVGVYEQYF. The CDR3, as DNA: TGTGCCAGCAGCCACGTGGGGGTATACGAGCAGTACTTC. The chain links TRBV5-8 to TRBJ2-7; tentatively, D is TRBD1 or TRBD2 (5 bases each). The V gene's germline CDR1 is SGHTS and CDR2 YDEGEE. The CDR3 runs to 13 residues. The germline V and J ends were trimmed by 4 bases and 4 bases, with 12 bases remaining between them.

The DNA for the CDR3 is TGTGCCAGCAGTTTGACTGCCGTACAGCCCCAGCATTTT. It specifies CASSLTAVQPQHF. The chain is built from TRBV12-3 or TRBV12-4 and TRBJ1-5, with unresolved D. V was shortened by 3 bases and J by 7 bases, with 10 bases between the two germline ends. The CDR3 runs 13 residues.

The CDR3 region has the DNA TGTGCCTGGAGTCCACTGAGTGTAGCAACTAATGAAAAACTGTTTTTT. Encoded protein: CAWSPLSVATNEKLFF. V usage is TRBV30 and J usage is TRBJ1-4; D unclear. The CDR3 extends over 16 amino acids. Trimming stripped 2 bases from V and 0 bases from J, with 13 bases between. Germline V CDR1 and CDR2: GTSNPN, SVGIG (reference sequence).

V usage is TRBV10-2 and J usage is TRBJ1-6, with D tentatively TRBD1 (6 bases). This CDR3 is 13 amino acids long. V lost 3 bases and J lost 6, with 6 bases in between. CDR1 WSHSY and CDR2 SAAADI come from the germline V gene. The DNA for the CDR3 is TGCGCCAGCAGTGAAGGGGGTAATTCACCCCTCCACTTT. This sequence encodes CASSEGGNSPLHF.

The chain has TRBV27 and TRBJ1-5, with D uncertain. Germline CDR1 reads MNHEY; CDR2 reads SMNVEV (reference sequence). The CDR3 is made up of 13 amino acids. Trimming took off 6 bases at V and 0 bases at J, with 6 bases between the two ends. The CDR3 DNA follows: TGTGCCAGCAGGGGAAATAGCAATCAGCCCCAGCATTTT. This gives the protein CASRGNSNQPQHF.

The chain joins TRBV14 to TRBJ1-1; no definite D call. CDR1 is SGHDN and CDR2 is FVKESK in the germline V gene. The V end was cut by 3 bases, the J end by 1 base, with 9 bases between. This CDR3 comprises 14 residues. CDR3 region: CASSQGITNTEAFF. The CDR3 nucleotides are TGTGCCAGCAGCCAGGGCATTACGAACACTGAAGCTTTCTTT.

For the CDR3, the DNA is TGTGCCAGCAGTTTATGGGACAGGGACTCCTCGCTCTATGGCTACACCTTC. Amino acids: CASSLWDRDSSLYGYTF. The chain combines TRBV28 with TRBJ1-2; TRBD1 agrees at 8 bases. This CDR3 is built from 17 residues. V dropped 0 bases and J dropped 4; count of bases not matched to a gene: 10. Germline CDR1 is MDHEN and CDR2 is SYDVKM.

This chain links TRBV7-9 with TRBJ1-2; D not resolved. The CDR3 is 12 residues long. The germline V gene has CDR1 SEHNR and CDR2 FQNEAQ (reference sequence). Trimming removed 1 base at V and 4 bases at J, with 4 bases between. In nucleotides, the CDR3 is TGTGCCAGCAGCTTAGGATCCTATGGCTACACCTTC. Its translation: CASSLGSYGYTF.

The chain has TRBV4-3 and TRBJ1-2; the D gene is possibly TRBD1 (6 bases). Germline values: CDR1 LGHNA, CDR2 YSLEER. Trimming cost V 0 bases and J 9 bases, with 17 bases left between them. The length of the CDR3 is 15 residues. The CDR3 nucleotides are TGCGCCAGCAGCCAAGATCAGAGGAGGGGGAGTAGCTACACCTTC. This translates into CASSQDQRRGSSYTF.

The CDR3 region is CASSLPGINYGYTF. The CDR3 DNA sequence: TGTGCCAGTAGTCTTCCCGGGATCAACTATGGCTACACCTTC. J is TRBJ1-2 and V is TRBV19; D not resolved. The V gene's germline CDR1 is LNHDA and CDR2 SQIVND (reference sequence). The V and J ends lost 5 bases and 2 bases respectively, with 12 bases between them. The CDR3 totals 14 residues.

In DNA form, the CDR3 reads TGCGCCAGCAGCGTAACGACTCAAACTCAAGGGTCACCCCTCCACTTT. Amino acid sequence: CASSVTTQTQGSPLHF. The genes are TRBV5-1 and TRBJ1-6, with D unresolved. The CDR3 sequence is 16 residues long. Germline loops: CDR1 SGHRS, CDR2 YFSETQ. Trimming took off 4 bases at V and 10 bases at J, with 21 bases between the two ends.

This chain uses TRBV6-2 or TRBV6-3 with TRBJ1-1; no firm D call. Looked up from germline, CDR1 is MNHEY and CDR2 is SVGEGT. The CDR3 spans 13 residues. The germline V and J ends were trimmed by 3 bases and 8 bases, with 13 bases remaining between them. DNA for the CDR3: TGTGCCAGCAGTTATCACTCAGAGACAGAAGCTTTCTTT. Translation: CASSYHSETEAFF.

The chain has TRBV5-6 and TRBJ1-2; no firm D call. The CDR3 contains 14 residues. Trimming cost V 6 bases and J 2 bases, with 14 bases left between them. Germline V CDR1 and CDR2: SGHDT, YYEEEE. CDR3 sequence (DNA): TGTGCCAGCAATAAAGATGCAGGCAACTATGGCTACACCTTC. It yields the protein CASNKDAGNYGYTF.

The chain uses TRBV7-9 and TRBJ2-7; 7 bases match TRBD1. CDR3 size: 18 residues. Germline V gene lookup returns CDR1 SEHNR and CDR2 FQNEAQ (reference sequence). The V segment lost 1 base and the J segment 6 bases; nucleotides outside the gene matches: 18. The CDR3 loop reads CASSLVQTGTRLLREQYF. The CDR3 DNA is TGTGCCAGCAGCTTAGTCCAGACAGGGACACGATTACTTCGCGAGCAGTACTTC.

The genes are TRBV7-2 and TRBJ1-5; TRBD1 agrees at 8 bases. The germline V gene encodes CDR1 SGHTA and CDR2 FQGNSA. After removal of 2 bases from V and 6 bases from J, the junction contained 6 bases not matched to a gene. This CDR3 has 15 residues. The CDR3 DNA is TGTGCCAGCAGCTTACAGACAGGGGAGGGTCAGCCCCAGCATTTT. Protein product: CASSLQTGEGQPQHF.

V gene TRBV7-8 combines with J gene TRBJ2-7; D may be TRBD1 or TRBD2 (5 bases each). Germline V lookup: CDR1 SGHVS, CDR2 FQNEAQ. Trimming shortened V by 2 bases and J by 2 bases, and 10 bases separated the two germline ends. The CDR3 extends over 14 amino acids. The chain's CDR3 is CASSLLGDTYEQYF. CDR3 sequence (DNA): TGTGCCAGCAGCTTACTGGGGGATACCTACGAGCAGTACTTC.

The CDR3 loop is CASSDRGTVSSPLHF. The DNA of the CDR3 is TGTGCCAGCAGCGACCGGGGGACAGTGTCTTCACCCCTCCACTTT. The chain employs TRBV6-6 and TRBJ1-6; 7 bases match TRBD1. The CDR3 runs to 15 residues. V shed 6 bases and J 9 bases; nucleotides not matched to a gene: 11. From germline, CDR1 is MNHNY and CDR2 SVGAGI (reference sequence).

The chain has TRBV7-3 and TRBJ2-3; no clear D gene. The CDR3 spans 15 residues. V was clipped by 5 bases and J by 0 bases, with 12 bases between them. Germline values: CDR1 SGHTA, CDR2 FQGTGA. The CDR3 protein is CASSPGLISTDTQYF. In nucleotides, the CDR3 is TGTGCCAGCAGCCCAGGATTAATTAGCACAGATACGCAGTATTTT.

V usage is TRBV29-1 and J usage is TRBJ1-5, with 8 bases that match TRBD1. CDR1 is SQVTM, CDR2 ANQGSEA, per germline. V gave up 4 bases and J gave up 0 bases; unmatched junction bases: 5. The CDR3 loop spans 15 amino acids. CDR3 sequence: CSVAAGTGSNQPQHF. CDR3 in DNA: TGCAGCGTTGCGGCCGGGACAGGTAGCAATCAGCCCCAGCATTTT.